The rows below give T cell receptor beta chains drawn from one sample of a study of shared clonotypes between healthy human individuals. Produced via immunoSEQ multiplex PCR; TCRdb's table is partial and in-frame only. The sample holds 2 million to 2.5 million clones, around 95% seen once. Sequences were obtained from naive CD4+ T cells sorted from blood. Receptors were obtained from a man aged 18 to 29 in good health. The CDR3 runs from the conserved cysteine through the conserved F or W. D genes are given only for firm matches. Expanded clones are given a class, and other clones once, few, many or no size at all.

>TRBV18|TRBD1|TRBJ1-1|-
CASSPTGEGTEAFF
TGTGCCAGCTCACCGACAGGGGAAGGCACTGAAGCTTTCTTT
>TRBV5-4|TRBD1|TRBJ1-6|-
CASSLAQGGFGSPLHF
TGTGCCAGCAGCTTGGCACAGGGGGGGTTTGGATCACCCCTCCACTTT
>TRBV5-4|-|TRBJ1-2|-
CASSAPGVGANYGYTF
TGTGCCAGCAGCGCCCCGGGGGTCGGAGCTAACTATGGCTACACCTTC
>TRBV5-1|-|TRBJ2-1|-
CASSLAPTGINEQFF
TGCGCCAGCAGCTTGGCCCCCACAGGGATCAATGAGCAGTTCTTC
>TRBV18|-|TRBJ2-7|-
CASSSARVGAQYF
TGTGCCAGCTCATCAGCTAGAGTTGGGGCGCAGTACTTC
>TRBV6-5|TRBD2|TRBJ2-3|-
CASSLWAGGPGDTQYF
TGTGCCAGCAGTTTGTGGGCGGGAGGGCCCGGAGATACGCAGTATTTT
>TRBV18|TRBD2|TRBJ2-1|-
CASSLALAGGPNKQFF
TGTGCCAGCTCACTTGCCCTAGCGGGAGGGCCGAATAAGCAGTTCTTC
>TRBV7-9|-|TRBJ2-7|-
CASSYGKQDEQYF
TGTGCCAGCAGTTACGGGAAACAGGACGAGCAGTACTTC
>TRBV4-1|-|TRBJ2-5|-
CASSLTGGETQYF
TGCGCCAGCAGTCTGACCGGTGGGGAGACCCAGTACTTC
>TRBV7-9|TRBD1|TRBJ1-6|-
CASSQTTGGARSPLHF
TGTGCCAGCAGCCAGACGACAGGGGGCGCGAGGTCACCCCTCCACTTT
>TRBV5-6|-|TRBJ2-1|-
CASSPDKNNEQFF
TGTGCCAGCAGCCCGGACAAAAACAATGAGCAGTTCTTC
>TRBV7-9|TRBD2|TRBJ2-5|-
CASRSSRGLLAEQETQYF
TGTGCCAGCAGATCTTCTAGGGGCCTTCTAGCGGAACAAGAGACCCAGTACTTC
>TRBV19|TRBD1|TRBJ1-2|-
CASSTLRTGPPYGYTF
TGTGCCAGTAGTACCCTGAGGACAGGGCCTCCCTATGGCTACACCTTC
>TRBV10-3|TRBD1|TRBJ2-2|-
CAIRGQPNTGELFF
TGTGCCATAAGGGGACAGCCGAACACCGGGGAGCTGTTTTTT
>TRBV30|-|TRBJ1-6|-
CAWRGGTNSYNSPLHF
TGTGCCTGGAGGGGGGGGACGAACTCCTATAATTCACCCCTCCACTTT
>TRBV18|-|TRBJ2-2|-
CASSPTASLNTGELFF
TGTGCCAGCTCACCTACCGCGAGTCTCAACACCGGGGAGCTGTTTTTT
>TRBV25-1|-|TRBJ2-7|-
CATSGRHYEQYF
TGTGCCACCTCTGGACGGCACTACGAGCAGTACTTC
>TRBV18|-|TRBJ1-5|once
CASSPSSGDQPQHF
TGTGCCAGCTCACCGTCTTCGGGGGATCAGCCCCAGCATTTT
>TRBV7-9|-|TRBJ1-4|once
CASSPEEKLFF
TGTGCCAGCAGCCCAGAGGAAAAACTGTTTTTT
>TRBV11-2|-|TRBJ2-1|-
CASSPTPGLQYNEQFF
TGTGCCAGCAGCCCAACCCCGGGACTTCAATACAATGAGCAGTTCTTC
>TRBV29-1|TRBD1|TRBJ1-1|-
CSGRQGASEAFF
TGCAGCGGGAGACAGGGGGCGAGTGAAGCTTTCTTT
>TRBV7-2|TRBD2|TRBJ2-1|-
CASSLRTSGTLSSYNEQFF
TGTGCCAGCAGCCTCAGGACTAGCGGGACACTTAGCTCCTACAATGAGCAGTTCTTC
>TRBV6-5|TRBD2|TRBJ2-7|-
CASGRGLPSYEQYF
TGTGCCAGCGGGAGGGGACTGCCCTCCTACGAGCAGTACTTC
>TRBV7-9|-|TRBJ2-1|-
CASSRPTRPPEQFF
TGTGCCAGCAGCCGGCCGACTCGGCCCCCGGAGCAGTTCTTC
>TRBV12-2|-|TRBJ1-1|-
CASRWGRAEAFF
TGTGCAAGTCGCTGGGGTCGAGCCGAAGCTTTCTTT
>TRBV9|TRBD1|TRBJ2-1|-
CASSVSTGAYNEQFF
TGTGCCAGCAGCGTGTCGACAGGGGCCTACAATGAGCAGTTCTTC
>TRBV6-6|TRBD1|TRBJ1-6|once
CASSFGQGNNSPLHF
TGTGCCAGCAGCTTCGGACAGGGGAATAATTCACCCCTCCACTTT
>TRBV5-1|TRBD1|TRBJ1-4|-
CASTYGLGQGREKLFF
TGCGCCAGCACCTACGGATTGGGACAGGGACGCGAAAAACTGTTTTTT
>TRBV15|-|TRBJ2-6|-
CATSREFALANVLTF
TGTGCCACCAGCAGAGAATTTGCACTGGCCAACGTCCTGACTTTC
>TRBV5-1|-|TRBJ2-3|once
CASSLGGTSVSDTQYF
TGCGCCAGCAGCTTGGGGGGTACCTCGGTGTCAGATACGCAGTATTTT
>TRBV5-6|-|TRBJ1-1|-
CASSLGGKTGKTEAFF
TGTGCCAGCAGCTTGGGGGGGAAGACAGGTAAGACTGAAGCTTTCTTT
>TRBV18|-|TRBJ2-5|-
CASSPSRETQYF
TGTGCCAGCTCACCCTCTAGGGAGACCCAGTACTTC
>TRBV10-3|-|TRBJ1-4|-
CAISPRTANEKLFF
TGTGCCATCAGCCCCCGGACGGCTAATGAAAAACTGTTTTTT
>TRBV7-2|TRBD1|TRBJ1-6|-
CASSQRQGPYNSPLHF
TGTGCCAGCAGCCAGCGACAGGGCCCTTATAATTCACCCCTCCACTTT
>TRBV5-6|TRBD1|TRBJ1-6|-
CASSSQRQGYSYNSPLHF
TGTGCCAGCAGCTCGCAAAGACAGGGGTACTCCTATAATTCACCCCTCCACTTT
>TRBV6-5|-|TRBJ1-2|-
CASSGRRQGGYTF
TGTGCCAGCAGTGGACGCAGACAAGGCGGCTACACCTTC
>TRBV2|-|TRBJ1-3|once
CASGQDLSGNTIYF
TGTGCCAGCGGCCAGGACCTCTCTGGAAACACCATATATTTT
>TRBV7-9|TRBD2|TRBJ2-2|-
CASSLGYGLADTGELFF
TGTGCCAGCAGCTTAGGTTACGGACTAGCGGACACCGGGGAGCTGTTTTTT
>TRBV6-6|-|TRBJ1-5|-
CASTGRGNQPQHF
TGTGCCAGCACCGGCAGGGGCAATCAGCCCCAGCATTTT